The 9 T cell receptor beta chains in this list originate from one sample, sequenced in a study of circulating and synovial CD4+ cells in juvenile arthritis. Sequenced by immunoSEQ multiplex PCR; TCRdb stores in-frame clones only, minus some. This sample carries 25,000 to 35,000 clones, 93% of them seen once, and the ten largest clones take about 3.1%. Sequencing was performed on CD4+ T cells from blood. Receptors originate from a human donor with juvenile idiopathic arthritis.

The gene calls are TRBV7-9 and TRBJ2-7; 7 bases line up with TRBD2. V trimming: 0 bases; J trimming: 6 bases; junction bases outside the gene matches: 17. Germline CDR1 is SEHNR and CDR2 is FQNEAQ (reference sequence). The CDR3 contains 18 residues. CDR3: CASSLAQGGKGGRGEQYF. The CDR3 DNA follows: TGTGCCAGCAGCTTAGCGCAGGGAGGGAAGGGCGGGAGAGGCGAGCAGTACTTC.

The chain joins TRBV7-3 to TRBJ2-1; 7 nucleotides match TRBD2. The germline CDR1 and CDR2 sequences are SGHTA and FQGTGA. The V and J ends lost 5 bases and 6 bases, in that order; junction bases with no gene match: 13. The CDR3 has 16 residues. The CDR3 loop is CASSPRVVSGRNEQFF. CDR3 DNA sequence: TGTGCCAGCAGCCCCCGGGTTGTTAGCGGGCGCAATGAGCAGTTCTTC.

The chain uses TRBV4-2 and TRBJ2-5; D not resolved. Matching the DNA end better, TRBJ2-7 makes the J call doubtful. The CDR3 is 19 amino acids. Germline CDR1 LGHNA, CDR2 YNFKEQ. As DNA, the CDR3 is TGTGCCAGCAGCCAAGATCCCGGTTTGTTCTTCCACAGCTCCTACGAGCAGTACTTC. Amino acids: CASSQDPGLFFHSSYEQYF.

The chain's CDR3 is CASSLVGGQGLANTIYF. CDR3 sequence (DNA): TGTGCCAGCAGTTTAGTCGGTGGACAGGGGTTAGCAAACACCATATATTTT. The genes are TRBV28 and TRBJ1-3, with 9 bases matching TRBD1. The CDR3 is made up of 17 amino acids. V was clipped by 2 bases and J by 6 bases; unmatched bases: 11. Germline CDR1 is MDHEN and CDR2 is SYDVKM.

This clone was counted a single time. J is TRBJ2-1 and V is TRBV5-1; 10 bases fit TRBD2. The V and J ends lost 10 bases and 1 base, in that order; junction bases with no gene match: 17. The CDR3 loop spans 18 amino acids. Germline CDR1 reads SGHRS; CDR2 reads YFSETQ. The CDR3 spells CAGTRGSLAGRSYNEQFF. CDR3 coding DNA: TGCGCCGGCACGCGGGGGTCACTAGCGGGAAGGTCCTACAATGAGCAGTTCTTC.

The chain has TRBV5-1 and TRBJ2-1; 9 bases are a match to TRBD2. The germline V gene has CDR1 SGHRS and CDR2 YFSETQ. The V gene end was trimmed by 0 bases and the J gene end by 6 bases; junction bases not matched to a gene: 16. The CDR3 has 19 residues. The CDR3 nucleotides are TGCGCCAGCAGCTTGGGGCAGGGTTTTAGCGGGAGTCGGAGCAATGAGCAGTTCTTC. It codes for CASSLGQGFSGSRSNEQFF.

The chain recombines TRBV6-5 with TRBJ2-2; D gene unclear. Germline V gene data show CDR1 as MNHEY and CDR2 as SVGAGI. The CDR3 is 15 residues long. V gave up 7 bases and J gave up 1 base, with 13 bases separating them. In nucleotides, the CDR3 is TGTGCCAGCAATCCGGTCGGAGTGAACACCGGGGAGCTGTTTTTT. This translates into CASNPVGVNTGELFF.

This clone was observed once. The chain employs TRBV25-1 and TRBJ2-5, with 8 bases matching TRBD1. Unmatched junction bases numbered 7, after V lost 5 bases and J lost 5 bases. Germline CDR1 reads MGHDK; CDR2 reads SYGVNS. The CDR3 extends over 14 amino acids. CDR3 DNA sequence: TGTGCCAGCAGTTTTAAGACAGGGGCTGAGACCCAGTACTTC. This sequence encodes CASSFKTGAETQYF.

The chain uses TRBV2 and TRBJ2-1; 10 bases are a match to TRBD2. The CDR3 is 17 amino acids. Germline trimming cut 10 bases from V and 0 bases from J; bases unmatched to any gene: 12. Germline V gene sequence: CDR1 SNHLY, CDR2 FYNNEI. CDR3 nucleotides: TGTGCCACCGAAAGGGGACTAGCGAGCCTCTCCTACAATGAGCAGTTCTTC. Translated: CATERGLASLSYNEQFF.